One sample yielded the 26 T cell receptor beta chains listed below, sequenced in a study of T cells in localized non-small cell lung cancer. The data were produced by immunoSEQ multiplex PCR, yet TCRdb's version contains in-frame clones alone and is incomplete. The top ten hold less than 25% of the sample, which has 50,000 to 75,000 clones, about 90% seen once. The sample in question was peripheral blood, obtained before any cancer treatment. Every receptor here comes from a man aged 35 to 70 with stage I squamous cell lung carcinoma.

The J gene is TRBJ2-7, the V gene TRBV5-1; the match to TRBD1 covers 8 bases. Germline V gives CDR1 SGHRS, CDR2 YFSETQ. V gave up 0 bases and J gave up 3 bases; unmatched junction bases: 5. The CDR3 runs 15 residues. The CDR3 DNA sequence: TGCGCCAGCAGCTTGGTGGACAGGGTAAACTACGAGCAGTACTTC. As protein: CASSLVDRVNYEQYF.

The table lists this clone with a few counts. The chain employs TRBV15 and TRBJ2-7, with 7 bases fitting TRBD2. The CDR3 totals 15 residues. Germline assignment: CDR1 LNHNV and CDR2 YYDKDF (reference sequence). V gave up 1 base and J gave up 3 bases; unmatched junction bases: 6. The CDR3 spells CATSRGAGEVYEQYF. The CDR3 bases are TGTGCCACCAGCAGAGGGGCGGGAGAAGTCTACGAGCAGTACTTC.

The rearrangement uses TRBV28 and TRBJ1-2; possibly TRBD1 for D (5 bases). CDR1 is MDHEN and CDR2 is SYDVKM in the germline V gene. The CDR3 covers 14 residues. Trimming took off 6 bases at V and 0 bases at J, with 11 bases between the two ends. The CDR3 region has the DNA TGTGCCAGCAGACCAGGGTCTTCTAACTATGGCTACACCTTC. Its translation: CASRPGSSNYGYTF.

This clone has just one count. The rearrangement joins TRBV11-3 to TRBJ1-1; no firm D call. V lost 3 bases and J lost 1, with 9 bases in between. This CDR3 has 14 amino acids. Germline V gives CDR1 SGHNT, CDR2 YENEEA. Written as DNA, the CDR3 is TGTGCCAGCAGCTTGCATGGGAAGAACACTGAAGCTTTCTTT. Its translation: CASSLHGKNTEAFF.

This rearrangement joins TRBV7-3 to TRBJ1-1; no reliable D call. Germline lookup yields CDR1 SGHTA and CDR2 FQGTGA. The CDR3 consists of 13 residues. Trimming left V 5 bases short and J 0 bases short, with 7 bases between. Here the CDR3 reads CASSGQVNTEAFF. DNA for the CDR3: TGTGCCAGCAGCGGGCAGGTGAACACTGAAGCTTTCTTT.

The chain joins TRBV7-9 to TRBJ2-1, with 8 bases lining up with TRBD1. Losses at the gene ends were 5 bases for V and 6 bases for J; bases not matched to a gene: 6. This CDR3 has 14 amino acids. Germline V gene data show CDR1 as SEHNR and CDR2 as FQNEAQ (reference sequence). The CDR3 coding sequence is TGTGCCAGCAGCGCCCTTACAGGGGGCAATGAGCAGTTCTTC. Protein sequence: CASSALTGGNEQFF.

The CDR3 coding sequence is TGCGCCAGCAGCCTGGACAGGGGGCGGGAGACCCAGTACTTC. It specifies CASSLDRGRETQYF. This sequence joins TRBV4-3 and TRBJ2-5, with 11 bases matching TRBD1. The germline V gene encodes CDR1 LGHNA and CDR2 YSLEER. The CDR3 runs to 14 residues. After removal of 4 bases from V and 5 bases from J, the junction contained 3 bases not matched to a gene.

In DNA, the CDR3 is TGCAGCGCGGACAGGGGAACGGACACCTTC. It yields the protein CSADRGTDTF. The chain carries TRBV29-1 and TRBJ1-2; TRBD1 matches 9 bases. Germline-derived CDR1 and CDR2 are SQVTM and ANQGSEA. J gave up 12 bases and V 7 bases, and 6 bases lay outside the gene matches. The CDR3 spans 10 residues.

The V and J genes are TRBV10-3 and TRBJ2-4, with TRBD2 matching over 7 bases. V shed 4 bases, J shed 8 bases, and the junction held 8 bases outside the gene matches. This CDR3 comprises 14 residues. In germline, CDR1 is ENHRY, CDR2 SYGVKD. CDR3 coding DNA: TGTGCCATCAGTGCGGCCAGGGAGGGAGACATTCAGTACTTC. Encoded protein: CAISAAREGDIQYF.

The chain employs TRBV6-5 and TRBJ1-5; no firm D call. The ends were cut back, 0 bases at V and 5 bases at J, with 8 bases in the middle. The germline V gene encodes CDR1 MNHEY and CDR2 SVGAGI. The CDR3 extends over 14 amino acids. CDR3 bases: TGTGCCAGCAGTTACTCAAGTGACGATCAGCCCCAGCATTTT. It specifies CASSYSSDDQPQHF.

The rearrangement uses TRBV2 and TRBJ2-1; no firm D call. CDR1 is SNHLY and CDR2 is FYNNEI in the germline V gene. This CDR3 has 11 amino acids. The V and J ends lost 4 bases and 4 bases respectively, with 2 bases between them. The CDR3 DNA is TGTGCCAGCAGTGGTTACAATGAGCAGTTCTTC. This sequence encodes CASSGYNEQFF.

V is TRBV18 and J is TRBJ2-7; no reliable D call. Germline V gene sequence: CDR1 KGHSH, CDR2 LQKENI. The CDR3 is 13 amino acids. Trimming removed 3 bases at V and 2 bases at J, with 8 bases between. The CDR3 reads CASSPRPAYEQYF. Here the CDR3 DNA reads TGTGCCAGCTCACCCAGGCCAGCCTACGAGCAGTACTTC.

The chain uses TRBV9 and TRBJ1-1, with D perhaps TRBD1 (6 bases). This CDR3 has 15 residues. CDR1 and CDR2 (germline): SGDLS, YYNGEE. The ends were cut back, 6 bases at V and 0 bases at J, with 15 bases in the middle. In DNA form, the CDR3 reads TGTGCCAGCACCTTAAGGGACAACCTGAACACTGAAGCTTTCTTT. This translates into CASTLRDNLNTEAFF. Complete variable domain (other parts from reference TRBV9 and TRBJ1-1): DSGVTQTPKHLITATGQRVTLRCSPRSGDLSVYWYQQSLDQGLQFLIQYYNGEERAKGNILERFSAQQFPDLHSELNLSSLELGDSALYFCASTLRDNLNTEAFFGQGTRLTVV.

The chain carries TRBV7-9 and TRBJ2-1; no reliable D call. There are 14 residues in the CDR3. V was trimmed by 3 bases and J by 8 bases, leaving 14 bases between them. Looked up from germline, CDR1 is SEHNR and CDR2 is FQNEAQ (reference sequence). The CDR3 loop reads CASSFRTVIDEQFF. CDR3 nucleotides: TGTGCCAGCAGCTTCAGGACCGTCATCGATGAGCAGTTCTTC.

The chain couples TRBV6-5 to TRBJ2-7; TRBD1 is a possible D gene (6 bases). CDR1 is MNHEY and CDR2 is SVGAGI in the germline V gene. The germline V and J ends were trimmed by 5 bases and 3 bases, with 17 bases remaining between them. The CDR3 extends over 15 amino acids. The CDR3 protein is CASSQNRASYYEQYF. CDR3 nucleotide sequence: TGTGCCAGCAGTCAGAACAGGGCTTCCTACTACGAGCAGTACTTC.

This clone was detected once. This chain uses TRBV19 with TRBJ2-7, with 11 bases fitting TRBD2. CDR3 length: 15 amino acids. V trimming: 5 bases; J trimming: 4 bases; junction bases outside the gene matches: 7. From germline, CDR1 is LNHDA and CDR2 SQIVND (reference sequence). Written as DNA, the CDR3 is TGTGCCAGTAGTCCGCAGCTAGCGGGAGGATACGAGCAGTACTTC. This sequence encodes CASSPQLAGGYEQYF. The full variable domain, with the rest looked up from reference TRBV19 and TRBJ2-7, is DGGITQSPKYLFRKEGQNVTLSCEQNLNHDAMYWYRQDPGQGLRLIYYSQIVNDFQKGDIAEGYSVSREKKESFPLTVTSAQKNPTAFYLCASSPQLAGGYEQYFGPGTRLTVT.

This chain uses TRBV11-2 with TRBJ2-7; 15 nucleotides align to TRBD2. From germline, CDR1 is SGHAT and CDR2 FQNNGV. V shed 1 base and J 12 bases; nucleotides not matched to a gene: 7. CDR3 length equals 15 residues. CDR3 nucleotides: TGTGCCAGCAGCTTAGTATGGACTAGCGGGAGGGCCGGGTACTTC. Protein sequence: CASSLVWTSGRAGYF.

The chain has TRBV2 and TRBJ1-1; D is undetermined. The V end was cut by 4 bases, the J end by 8 bases, with 11 bases between. The germline CDR1 and CDR2 sequences are SNHLY and FYNNEI. This CDR3 has 12 residues. CDR3 in DNA: TGTGCCAGCAGTGGACGGTCCAGGGAAGCTTTCTTT. It codes for CASSGRSREAFF.

A few counts support this clone. V and J are TRBV4-1 and TRBJ2-1; D gene unclear. Germline V gene lookup returns CDR1 MGHRA and CDR2 YSYEKL. The ends were cut back, 0 bases at V and 7 bases at J, with 7 bases in the middle. The CDR3 length is 13 residues. For the CDR3, the DNA is TGCGCCAGCAGCCAAGAAGGGCTTAATGAGCAGTTCTTC. Translating it yields CASSQEGLNEQFF.

V gene TRBV5-1 combines with J gene TRBJ2-1; 11 nucleotides agree with TRBD2. CDR3 length: 15 residues. V dropped 0 bases and J dropped 6; count of bases not matched to a gene: 2. CDR1 and CDR2 (germline): SGHRS, YFSETQ. CDR3 sequence reads: CASSLGLAGGNEQFF. The CDR3, as DNA: TGCGCCAGCAGCTTGGGCCTAGCGGGAGGCAATGAGCAGTTCTTC. The full variable domain, rest sourced from reference TRBV5-1 and TRBJ2-1, is KAGVTQTPRYLIKTRGQQVTLSCSPISGHRSVSWYQQTPGQGLQFLFEYFSETQRNKGNFPGRFSGRQFSNSRSEMNVSTLELGDSALYLCASSLGLAGGNEQFFGPGTRLTVL.

This sequence joins TRBV30 and TRBJ2-7; D is perhaps TRBD1 or TRBD2 (6 bases each). Trimming took off 4 bases at V and 1 base at J, with 11 bases between the two ends. Germline V gene sequence: CDR1 GTSNPN, CDR2 SVGIG (reference sequence). CDR3 size: 13 residues. The CDR3 reads CAWNRGPSYEQYF. CDR3 DNA sequence: TGTGCCTGGAATCGGGGGCCATCCTACGAGCAGTACTTC.

The chain carries TRBV5-1 and TRBJ2-2; maybe TRBD1 (6 bases). From germline, CDR1 is SGHRS and CDR2 YFSETQ. The CDR3 contains 15 residues. V was cut by 6 bases and J by 0 bases, with 12 bases left in between. CDR3 residues: CASKRAGANTGELFF. CDR3 nucleotide sequence: TGCGCCAGCAAGAGGGCAGGGGCGAACACCGGGGAGCTGTTTTTT.

This clone was picked up one time. The chain couples TRBV28 to TRBJ2-3; D uncertain. From germline, CDR1 is MDHEN and CDR2 SYDVKM. The CDR3 runs to 14 residues. Trimming removed 6 bases from V and 2 bases from J, with 12 bases in between. The CDR3 here is CASSPETFTDTQYF. In DNA form, the CDR3 reads TGTGCCAGCAGCCCAGAAACCTTCACAGATACGCAGTATTTT.

The chain carries TRBV5-1 and TRBJ2-5, with unresolved D. The end of the DNA fits TRBJ2-7 better, so the J call may be wrong. This CDR3 spans 16 amino acids. Germline CDR1 and CDR2: SGHRS and YFSETQ. CDR3 sequence reads: CASSLAPSFRNYEQYF. The CDR3, as DNA: TGCGCCAGCAGCTTGGCCCCCAGCTTCCGGAACTACGAGCAGTACTTC.

This chain joins TRBV28 and TRBJ2-5, with no clear D. The V and J ends lost 2 bases and 5 bases respectively, with 9 bases between them. CDR1 MDHEN and CDR2 SYDVKM come from the germline V gene. The CDR3 totals 13 residues. The CDR3 nucleotides read TGTGCCAGCAGTTTAAATGGGGTCGAGACCCAGTACTTC. Translation gives CASSLNGVETQYF.

This chain joins TRBV4-1 and TRBJ1-1; tentative D call: TRBD1 (5 bases). The CDR3 length is 15 residues. The ends were cut back, 4 bases at V and 0 bases at J, with 12 bases in the middle. Germline V gene data show CDR1 as MGHRA and CDR2 as YSYEKL. Written as DNA, the CDR3 is TGCGCCAGCAGCCCGGCCCACAGGATGAACACTGAAGCTTTCTTT. Its protein product is CASSPAHRMNTEAFF.